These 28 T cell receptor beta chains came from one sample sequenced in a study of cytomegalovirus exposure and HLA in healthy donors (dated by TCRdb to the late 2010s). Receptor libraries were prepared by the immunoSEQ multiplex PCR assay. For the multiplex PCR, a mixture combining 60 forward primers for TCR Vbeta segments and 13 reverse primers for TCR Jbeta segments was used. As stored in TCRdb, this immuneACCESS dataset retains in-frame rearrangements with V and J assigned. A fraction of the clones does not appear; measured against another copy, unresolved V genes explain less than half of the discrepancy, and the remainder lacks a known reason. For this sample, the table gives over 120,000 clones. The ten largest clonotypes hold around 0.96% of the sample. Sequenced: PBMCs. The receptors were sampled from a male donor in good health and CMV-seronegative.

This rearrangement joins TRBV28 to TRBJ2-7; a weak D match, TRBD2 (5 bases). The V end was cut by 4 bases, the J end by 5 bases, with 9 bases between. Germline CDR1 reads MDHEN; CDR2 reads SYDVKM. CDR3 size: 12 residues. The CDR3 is CASSYQRDEQYF. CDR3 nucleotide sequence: TGTGCCAGCAGTTACCAGAGGGACGAGCAGTACTTC.

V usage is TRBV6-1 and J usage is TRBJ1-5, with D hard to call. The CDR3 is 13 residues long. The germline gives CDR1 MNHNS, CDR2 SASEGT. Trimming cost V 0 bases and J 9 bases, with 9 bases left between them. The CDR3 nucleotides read TGTGCCAGCAGTGAAGCGCTCGGCGGGCCCCAGCATTTT. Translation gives CASSEALGGPQHF.

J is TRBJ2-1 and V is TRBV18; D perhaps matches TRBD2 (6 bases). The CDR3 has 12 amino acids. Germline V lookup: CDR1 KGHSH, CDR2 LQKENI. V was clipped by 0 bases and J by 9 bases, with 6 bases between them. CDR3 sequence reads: CASSPPGGEQFF. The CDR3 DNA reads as TGTGCCAGCTCACCACCGGGGGGTGAGCAGTTCTTC.

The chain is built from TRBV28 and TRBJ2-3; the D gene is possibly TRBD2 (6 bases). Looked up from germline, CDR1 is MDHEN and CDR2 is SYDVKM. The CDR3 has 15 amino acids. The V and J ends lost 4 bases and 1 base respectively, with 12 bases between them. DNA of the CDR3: TGTGCCAGCAGTTCCGGGACTTTTGGCACAGATACGCAGTATTTT. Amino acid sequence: CASSSGTFGTDTQYF.

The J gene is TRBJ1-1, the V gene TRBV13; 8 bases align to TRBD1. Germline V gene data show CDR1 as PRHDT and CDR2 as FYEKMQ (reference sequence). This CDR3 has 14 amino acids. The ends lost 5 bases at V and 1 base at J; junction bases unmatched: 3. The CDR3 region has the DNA TGTGCCAGCAGCCCAGGGACAGGGAACACTGAAGCTTTCTTT. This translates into CASSPGTGNTEAFF.

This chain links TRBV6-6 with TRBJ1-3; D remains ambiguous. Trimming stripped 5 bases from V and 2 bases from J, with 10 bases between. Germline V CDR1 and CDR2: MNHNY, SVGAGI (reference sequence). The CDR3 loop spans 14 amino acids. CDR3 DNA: TGTGCCAGCAGTCCTAGAGATACTGGAAACACCATATATTTT. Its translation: CASSPRDTGNTIYF.

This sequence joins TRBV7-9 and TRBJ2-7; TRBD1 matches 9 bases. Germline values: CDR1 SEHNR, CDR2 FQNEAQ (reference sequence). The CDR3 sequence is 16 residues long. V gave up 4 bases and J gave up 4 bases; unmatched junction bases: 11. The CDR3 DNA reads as TGTGCCAGCAGCTCCCAGCCGGGACAGGGAAGGTACGAGCAGTACTTC. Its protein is CASSSQPGQGRYEQYF.

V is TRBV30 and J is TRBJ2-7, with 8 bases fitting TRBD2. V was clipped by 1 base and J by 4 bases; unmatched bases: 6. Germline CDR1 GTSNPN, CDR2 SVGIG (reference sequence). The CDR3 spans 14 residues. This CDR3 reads CAWSGVAGFYEQYF. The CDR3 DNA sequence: TGTGCCTGGAGTGGGGTAGCGGGATTTTACGAGCAGTACTTC.

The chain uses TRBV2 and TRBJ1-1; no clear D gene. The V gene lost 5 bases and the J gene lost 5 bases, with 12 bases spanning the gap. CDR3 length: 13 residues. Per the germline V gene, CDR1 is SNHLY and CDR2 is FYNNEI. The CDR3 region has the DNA TGTGCCAGCAGTATAATGCGGGGAACTGAAGCTTTCTTT. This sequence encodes CASSIMRGTEAFF.

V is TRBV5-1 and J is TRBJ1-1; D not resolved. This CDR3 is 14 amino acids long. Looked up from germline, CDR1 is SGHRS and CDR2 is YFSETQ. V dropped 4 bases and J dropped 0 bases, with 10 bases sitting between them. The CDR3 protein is CASSPESLNTEAFF. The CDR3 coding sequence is TGCGCCAGCAGCCCCGAGAGCCTGAACACTGAAGCTTTCTTT.

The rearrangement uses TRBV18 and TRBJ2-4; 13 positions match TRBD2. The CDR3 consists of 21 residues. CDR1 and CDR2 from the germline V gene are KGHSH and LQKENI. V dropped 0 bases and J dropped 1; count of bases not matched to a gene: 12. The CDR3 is CASSPPGGTSGTSVAKNIQYF. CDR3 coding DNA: TGTGCCAGCTCACCACCGGGGGGGACTAGCGGGACGAGTGTGGCCAAAAACATTCAGTACTTC. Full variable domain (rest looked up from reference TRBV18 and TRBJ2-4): NAGVMQNPRHLVRRRGQEARLRCSPMKGHSHVYWYRQLPEEGLKFMVYLQKENIIDESGMPKERFSAEFPKEGPSILRIQQVVRGDSAAYFCASSPPGGTSGTSVAKNIQYFGAGTRLSVL.

CDR3 nucleotide sequence: TGTGCCAGCAGCCCGGCACAGTGGAATGAAAAACTGTTTTTT. Its protein product is CASSPAQWNEKLFF. The gene calls are TRBV5-5 and TRBJ1-4; D not resolved. The CDR3 has 14 amino acids. Germline assignment: CDR1 SGHKS and CDR2 YYEKEE (reference sequence). The V end lost 4 bases, the J end lost 5 bases, and 12 bases lay between the germline ends.

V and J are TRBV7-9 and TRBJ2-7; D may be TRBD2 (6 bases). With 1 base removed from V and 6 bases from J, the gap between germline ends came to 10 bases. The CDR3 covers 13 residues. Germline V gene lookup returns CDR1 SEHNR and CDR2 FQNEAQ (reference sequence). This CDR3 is CASSLGQGGEQYF. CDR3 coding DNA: TGTGCCAGCAGCTTAGGGCAGGGAGGCGAGCAGTACTTC.

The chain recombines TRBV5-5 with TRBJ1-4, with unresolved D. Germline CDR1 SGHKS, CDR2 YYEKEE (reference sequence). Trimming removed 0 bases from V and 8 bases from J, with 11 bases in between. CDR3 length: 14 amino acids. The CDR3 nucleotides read TGTGCCAGCAGCTTGGTGGGAGGTGGAGAAAAACTGTTTTTT. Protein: CASSLVGGGEKLFF.

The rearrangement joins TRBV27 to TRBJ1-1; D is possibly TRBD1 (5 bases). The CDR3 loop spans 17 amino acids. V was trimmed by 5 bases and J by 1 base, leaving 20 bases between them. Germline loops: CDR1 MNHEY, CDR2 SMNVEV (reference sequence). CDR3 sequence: CASSTRQFSAGNTEAFF. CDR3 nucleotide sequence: TGTGCCAGCAGTACCAGACAGTTTTCGGCCGGGAACACTGAAGCTTTCTTT.

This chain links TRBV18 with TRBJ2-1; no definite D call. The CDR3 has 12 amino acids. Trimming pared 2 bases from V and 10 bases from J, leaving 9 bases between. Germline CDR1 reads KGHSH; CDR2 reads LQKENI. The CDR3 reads CASSPFTEEQFF. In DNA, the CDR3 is TGTGCCAGCTCACCATTTACAGAAGAGCAGTTCTTC.

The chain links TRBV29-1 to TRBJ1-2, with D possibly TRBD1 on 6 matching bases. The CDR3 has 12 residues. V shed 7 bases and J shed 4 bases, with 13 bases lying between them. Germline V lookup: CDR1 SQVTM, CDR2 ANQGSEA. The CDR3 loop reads CSAGQGPYGYTF. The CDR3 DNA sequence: TGCAGCGCGGGACAAGGCCCCTATGGCTACACCTTC.

The CDR3 is CASSLGLQGSKYGYTF. CDR3 in DNA: TGTGCCAGCAGCTTAGGCCTCCAGGGGTCGAAATATGGCTACACCTTC. The chain couples TRBV7-9 to TRBJ1-2; a weak D match, TRBD1 (6 bases). The CDR3 spans 16 residues. The ends were cut back, 1 base at V and 5 bases at J, with 17 bases in the middle. The germline V gene has CDR1 SEHNR and CDR2 FQNEAQ (reference sequence).

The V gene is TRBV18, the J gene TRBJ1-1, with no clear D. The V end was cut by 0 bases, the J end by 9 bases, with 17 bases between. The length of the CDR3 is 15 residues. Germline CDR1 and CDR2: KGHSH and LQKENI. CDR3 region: CASSPPAISLIKAFF. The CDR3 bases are TGTGCCAGCTCACCACCCGCGATTTCGCTTATTAAAGCTTTCTTT.

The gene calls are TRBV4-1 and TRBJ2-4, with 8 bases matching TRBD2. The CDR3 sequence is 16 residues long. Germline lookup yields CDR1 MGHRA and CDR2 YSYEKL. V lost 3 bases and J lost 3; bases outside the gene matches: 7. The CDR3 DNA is TGCGCCAGCAGCCATGGGCTCACTAGCGGCAAAAACATTCAGTACTTC. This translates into CASSHGLTSGKNIQYF.

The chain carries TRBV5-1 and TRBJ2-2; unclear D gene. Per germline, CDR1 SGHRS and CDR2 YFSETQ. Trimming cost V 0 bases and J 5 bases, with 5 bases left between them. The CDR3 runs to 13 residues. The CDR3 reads CASSLVTTGELFF. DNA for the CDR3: TGCGCCAGCAGCTTGGTTACTACCGGGGAGCTGTTTTTT.

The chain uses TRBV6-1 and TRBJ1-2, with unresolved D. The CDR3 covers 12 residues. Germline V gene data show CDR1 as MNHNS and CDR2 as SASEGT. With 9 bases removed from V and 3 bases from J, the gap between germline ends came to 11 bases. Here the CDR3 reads CARSGPYYGYTF. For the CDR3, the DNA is TGTGCCAGATCAGGCCCCTACTATGGCTACACCTTC.

CDR3 in amino acids: CASSLDRRQEKLFF. In DNA, the CDR3 is TGTGCCAGCAGCTTGGACAGGCGCCAAGAAAAACTGTTTTTT. The rearrangement links TRBV5-6 to TRBJ1-4; maybe TRBD1 (5 bases). CDR1 and CDR2 (germline): SGHDT, YYEEEE. The CDR3 sequence is 14 residues long. The V end was cut by 0 bases, the J end by 8 bases, with 11 bases between.

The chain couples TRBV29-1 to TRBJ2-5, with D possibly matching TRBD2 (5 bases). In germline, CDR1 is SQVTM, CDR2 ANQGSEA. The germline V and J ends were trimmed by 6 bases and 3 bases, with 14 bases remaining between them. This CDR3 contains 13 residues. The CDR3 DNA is TGCAGCGTGGAGCCGCCCGGGAAAGAGACCCAGTACTTC. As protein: CSVEPPGKETQYF.

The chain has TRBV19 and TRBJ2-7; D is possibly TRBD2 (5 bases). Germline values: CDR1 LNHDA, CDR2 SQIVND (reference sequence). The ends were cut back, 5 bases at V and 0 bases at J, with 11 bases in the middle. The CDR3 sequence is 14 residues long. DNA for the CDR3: TGTGCCAGTAGTGGACTGGGCAACTCCTACGAGCAGTACTTC. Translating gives CASSGLGNSYEQYF.

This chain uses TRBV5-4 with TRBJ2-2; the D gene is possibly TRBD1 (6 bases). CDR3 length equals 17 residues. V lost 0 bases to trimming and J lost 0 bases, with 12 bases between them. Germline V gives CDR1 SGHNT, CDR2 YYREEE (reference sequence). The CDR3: CASSLGHRVPNTGELFF. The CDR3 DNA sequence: TGTGCCAGCAGCTTGGGGCACAGGGTGCCGAACACCGGGGAGCTGTTTTTT.

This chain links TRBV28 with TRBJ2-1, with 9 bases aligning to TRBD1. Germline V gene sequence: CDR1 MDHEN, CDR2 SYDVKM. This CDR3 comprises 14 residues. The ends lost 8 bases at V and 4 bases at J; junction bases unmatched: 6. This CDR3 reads CASDGTGRYNEQFF. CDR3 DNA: TGTGCCAGCGATGGGACAGGGAGGTACAATGAGCAGTTCTTC.

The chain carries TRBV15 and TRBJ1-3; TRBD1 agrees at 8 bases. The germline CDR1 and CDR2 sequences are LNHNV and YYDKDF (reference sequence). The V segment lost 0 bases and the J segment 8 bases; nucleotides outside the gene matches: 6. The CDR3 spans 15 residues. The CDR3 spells CATSREQGGWDTIYF. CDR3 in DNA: TGTGCCACCAGCAGAGAACAGGGGGGGTGGGACACCATATATTTT.